Listed below are T cell receptor beta chains from one sample, sequenced in a study of cytomegalovirus exposure and HLA in healthy donors. Repertoires were generated with immunoSEQ multiplex PCR, while TCRdb's copy carries only in-frame clones and drops some. The sample includes around 100,000 clones, around 66% of them seen just once. Sequenced material: PBMCs. The receptors were sampled from a man aged 25-40 years in good health and CMV-seronegative. Both conserved end residues are part of each CDR3. The D gene is left open where the match is weak. Only some rows state a clone size, as once, few, many or a class for expanded clones.

v_gene	abundance	j_gene	d_gene	CDR3aa	CDR3nt
TRBV2	-	TRBJ2-7	TRBD1	CASNRDRGREYEQYF	TGTGCCAGCAACAGGGACAGGGGGCGAGAGTACGAGCAGTACTTC
TRBV28	few	TRBJ1-5	TRBD1	CASLEQGQPQHF	TGTGCCAGCCTAGAACAGGGGCAGCCCCAGCATTTT
TRBV2	-	TRBJ1-6	TRBD1	CASSADRGRSPLHF	TGTGCCAGCAGCGCGGACAGGGGGCGATCACCCCTCCACTTT
TRBV7-2	-	TRBJ2-7	TRBD2	CASSVSGTSPYEQYF	TGTGCCAGCAGCGTCTCCGGGACTAGTCCCTACGAGCAGTACTTC
TRBV11-2	-	TRBJ1-5	-	CASSLGAGYSNQPQHF	TGTGCCAGCAGCCTAGGAGCAGGGTATAGCAATCAGCCCCAGCATTTT
TRBV2	few	TRBJ1-6	TRBD1	CASSESGQGGALHF	TGTGCCAGCAGTGAATCAGGACAGGGAGGAGCCCTCCACTTT
TRBV5-4	few	TRBJ2-5	-	CASSVEETQYF	TGTGCCAGCAGCGTAGAGGAGACCCAGTACTTC
TRBV7-9	-	TRBJ2-2	-	CASSSRLGGTGELFF	TGTGCCAGCAGTTCTAGGCTGGGGGGCACCGGGGAGCTGTTTTTT
TRBV28	-	TRBJ2-1	TRBD2	CASRGLAGYNEQFF	TGTGCCAGCAGGGGACTAGCTGGATACAATGAGCAGTTCTTC
TRBV6-4	-	TRBJ2-1	-	CASSRYGYNEQFF	TGTGCCAGCAGTCGGTATGGTTACAATGAGCAGTTCTTC
TRBV11-3	once	TRBJ2-3	TRBD1	CASSSGQATFTDTQYF	TGTGCCAGCAGCTCCGGACAGGCCACCTTCACAGATACGCAGTATTTT
TRBV19	-	TRBJ2-5	TRBD1	CASSPDRARKETQYF	TGTGCCAGTAGTCCCGACAGGGCTCGTAAGGAGACCCAGTACTTC
TRBV5-4	-	TRBJ2-5	TRBD2	CASSRWEGALGETQYF	TGTGCCAGCAGCCGCTGGGAGGGAGCGTTAGGAGAGACCCAGTACTTC
TRBV27	once	TRBJ1-6	TRBD1	CASSNRGYSPLHF	TGTGCCAGCAGTAACAGGGGGTATTCACCCCTCCACTTT
TRBV5-8	-	TRBJ2-5	-	CASSLQGGETQYF	TGTGCCAGCAGCTTACAGGGGGGGGAGACCCAGTACTTC
TRBV18	-	TRBJ2-1	-	CASSPRRQGQDEQFF	TGTGCCAGCTCACCACGGAGGCAGGGACAAGATGAGCAGTTCTTC
TRBV4-2	few	TRBJ2-5	-	CASSSQGGETQYF	TGTGCCAGCAGCTCTCAGGGTGGGGAGACCCAGTACTTC
TRBV7-9	-	TRBJ1-5	-	CASSLPGQPQHF	TGTGCCAGCAGCTTACCCGGTCAGCCCCAGCATTTT
TRBV11-2	-	TRBJ2-1	-	CASSLDLGGEQFF	TGTGCCAGCAGCTTAGATCTGGGAGGTGAGCAGTTCTTC
TRBV28	-	TRBJ2-3	-	CASSLWSYTQYF	TGTGCCAGCAGTTTATGGTCGTATACGCAGTATTTT
TRBV5-8	once	TRBJ2-7	-	CASSWFYGRGSYEQYF	TGTGCCAGCAGCTGGTTTTATGGCAGGGGATCCTACGAGCAGTACTTC
TRBV19	-	TRBJ2-4	TRBD2	CASSPRLAGGAKNIQYF	TGTGCCAGTAGTCCGAGACTAGCGGGGGGAGCCAAAAACATTCAGTACTTC